A selection of T cell receptor beta chains follows, all from one sample in a study of cytomegalovirus exposure and HLA in healthy donors. Generated by immunoSEQ multiplex PCR, the TCRdb table keeps only in-frame clones and is missing some. The data contain approximately 150,000 clones, roughly 75% of them singletons. Sequencing used PBMCs. The receptors here all came from a female donor in good health and CMV-seronegative. The CDR3 runs from the conserved cysteine through the conserved F or W. D genes are given only for firm matches. Clone size appears in some rows only: once, few, many, or a class for an expanded clone.

>-|14|TRBV23-1|TRBJ1-2|-
TGCGCCAGCAGTCTTACAGATACTAACTATGGCTACACCTTC
CASSLTDTNYGYTF
>-|12|TRBV28|TRBJ1-5|few
TGTGCCAGCAGCCTCCTCTTAACACCCCAGCATTTT
CASSLLLTPQHF
>TRBD1|21|TRBV7-8|TRBJ1-5|-
TGTGCCAGCAGCTTAGAAGAGCGAAAGTGGCTCGACGGACAGGGAAATCAGCCCCAGCATTTT
CASSLEERKWLDGQGNQPQHF
>-|15|TRBV18|TRBJ1-4|-
TGTGCCAGCTCACCAGGGGGGGCGCCTAATGAAAAACTGTTTTTT
CASSPGGAPNEKLFF
>TRBD1|14|TRBV6-1|TRBJ2-7|-
TGTGCCAGCAGCGCAGGGGGCGTCTCCTACGAGCAGTACTTC
CASSAGGVSYEQYF
>-|13|TRBV18|TRBJ1-1|-
TGTGCTGGTGCGCAAGGGGCGAACACTGAAGCTTTCTTT
CAGAQGANTEAFF
>TRBD1|16|TRBV19|TRBJ1-2|-
TGTGCCAGTAGCAGTCGGACAGGTCCCGGAACCCGAGGCTACACCTTC
CASSSRTGPGTRGYTF
>-|14|TRBV19|TRBJ2-2|-
TGTGCCAGTACTGGCCGAACGAACACCGGGGAGCTGTTTTTT
CASTGRTNTGELFF
>TRBD2|16|TRBV27|TRBJ2-2|-
TGTGCCAGCAGTTTATTGAGCGGGAGGAACACCGGGGAGCTGTTTTTT
CASSLLSGRNTGELFF
>-|13|TRBV19|TRBJ1-2|-
TGTGCCAGTAGGGACAGAAATAACTATGGCTACACCTTC
CASRDRNNYGYTF
>-|16|TRBV4-3|TRBJ2-7|-
TGCGCCAGCAGCCAAGCCCTCACCGGGGGGCTCCACGAGCAGTACTTC
CASSQALTGGLHEQYF
>TRBD1|16|TRBV15|TRBJ1-1|few
TGTGCCACCAGCAGAGGGAGGGACAGATGGAACACTGAAGCTTTCTTT
CATSRGRDRWNTEAFF
>TRBD2|15|TRBV28|TRBJ2-3|-
TGTGCCAGCAGTGATGGGAGGGCGATGGTAGATACGCAGTATTTT
CASSDGRAMVDTQYF
>TRBD1|15|TRBV6-5|TRBJ1-1|few
TGTGCCAGCCGGATGGACAGGGCCTTGAACACTGAAGCTTTCTTT
CASRMDRALNTEAFF
>-|17|TRBV30|TRBJ2-6|-
TGTGCCTGGAGTCGCGACATTGGGCTCTCTGGGGCCAACGTCCTGACTTTC
CAWSRDIGLSGANVLTF